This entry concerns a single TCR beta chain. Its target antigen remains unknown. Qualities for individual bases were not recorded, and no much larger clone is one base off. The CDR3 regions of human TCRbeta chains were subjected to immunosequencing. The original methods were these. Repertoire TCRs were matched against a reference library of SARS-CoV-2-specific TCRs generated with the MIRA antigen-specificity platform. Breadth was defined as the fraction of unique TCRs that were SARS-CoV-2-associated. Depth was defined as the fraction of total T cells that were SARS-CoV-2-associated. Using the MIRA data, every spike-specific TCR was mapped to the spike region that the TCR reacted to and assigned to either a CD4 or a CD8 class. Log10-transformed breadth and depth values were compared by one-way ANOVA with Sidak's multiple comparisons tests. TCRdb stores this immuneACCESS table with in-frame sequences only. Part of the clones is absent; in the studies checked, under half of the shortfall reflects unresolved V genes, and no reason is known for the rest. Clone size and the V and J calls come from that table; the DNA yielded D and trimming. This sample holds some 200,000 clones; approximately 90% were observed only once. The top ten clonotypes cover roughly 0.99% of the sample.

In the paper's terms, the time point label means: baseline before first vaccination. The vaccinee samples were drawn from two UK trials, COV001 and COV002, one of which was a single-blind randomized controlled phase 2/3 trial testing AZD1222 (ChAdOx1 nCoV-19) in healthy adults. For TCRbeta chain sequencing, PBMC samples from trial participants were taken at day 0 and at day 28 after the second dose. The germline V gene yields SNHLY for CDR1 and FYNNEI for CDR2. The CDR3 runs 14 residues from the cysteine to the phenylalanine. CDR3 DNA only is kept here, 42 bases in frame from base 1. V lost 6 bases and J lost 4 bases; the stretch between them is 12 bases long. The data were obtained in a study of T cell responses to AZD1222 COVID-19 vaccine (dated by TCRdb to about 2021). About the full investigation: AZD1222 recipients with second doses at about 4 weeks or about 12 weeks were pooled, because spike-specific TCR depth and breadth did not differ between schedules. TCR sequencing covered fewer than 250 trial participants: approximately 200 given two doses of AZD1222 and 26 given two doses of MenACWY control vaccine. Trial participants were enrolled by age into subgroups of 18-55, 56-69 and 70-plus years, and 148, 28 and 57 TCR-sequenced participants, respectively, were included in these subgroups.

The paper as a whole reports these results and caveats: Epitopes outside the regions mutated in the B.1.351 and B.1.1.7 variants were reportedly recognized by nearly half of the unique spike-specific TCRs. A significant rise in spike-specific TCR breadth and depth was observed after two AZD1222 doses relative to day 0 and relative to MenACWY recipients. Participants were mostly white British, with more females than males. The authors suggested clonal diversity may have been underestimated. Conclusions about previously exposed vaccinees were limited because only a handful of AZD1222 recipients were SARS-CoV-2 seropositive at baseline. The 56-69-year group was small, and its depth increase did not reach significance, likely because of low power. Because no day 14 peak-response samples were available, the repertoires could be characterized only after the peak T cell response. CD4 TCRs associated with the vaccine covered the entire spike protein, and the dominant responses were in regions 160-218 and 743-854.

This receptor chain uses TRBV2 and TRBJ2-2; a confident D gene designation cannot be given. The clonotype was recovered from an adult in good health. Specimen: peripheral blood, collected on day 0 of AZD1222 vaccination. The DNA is TGTGCCAGCAGGGCTCAGGTCAGCACCGGGGAGCTGTTTTTT. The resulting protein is CASRAQVSTGELFF.